Listed below are T cell receptor beta chains from one sample, sequenced in a study of OX40 agonist ivuxolimab in advanced cancers. Produced via immunoSEQ multiplex PCR; TCRdb's table is partial and in-frame only. The sample includes about 73,000 clones, around four fifths of them seen just once. Sequencing used CD4+ or CD8+ T cells sorted from blood, obtained in a trial of the OX40 agonist ivuxolimab. Every receptor here comes from an adult with an advanced solid tumor such as melanoma, head and neck, liver or kidney cancer. CDR3s include the opening cysteine and the closing phenylalanine or tryptophan. D genes are given only for firm matches. Clone size, where shown, is once, few, many, or a class for clones that have expanded.

clone size	D gene	V gene	J gene	CDR3 DNA	CDR3 protein
-	-	TRBV6-1	TRBJ2-3	TGTGCCAGCATGGTGACCGTCTCAGATACGCAGTATTTT	CASMVTVSDTQYF
-	TRBD1	TRBV4-2	TRBJ2-3	TGTGCCAGCAGCTCCTCGACAGGGGGGGGAGATACGCAGTATTTT	CASSSSTGGGDTQYF
-	TRBD2	TRBV19	TRBJ2-1	TGTGCCAGTAGAGCCGGGACTAGCGGGAGAACCAGCAATGAGCAGTTCTTC	CASRAGTSGRTSNEQFF
-	-	TRBV7-7	TRBJ1-1	TGTGCTAGCGGCCCTCTGCAGGACCTGAACACTGAAGCTTTCTTT	CASGPLQDLNTEAFF
-	TRBD2	TRBV4-2	TRBJ2-7	TGTGCCAGCAGATTCGGACTAGCGGATATGTACGAGCAGTACTTC	CASRFGLADMYEQYF
-	-	TRBV29-1	TRBJ2-5	TGCAGCGTTAGATTGGAGACCCAGTACTTC	CSVRLETQYF
-	TRBD1	TRBV7-2	TRBJ1-3	TGTGCCAGCAGCTTGACAGGGACTGGAAACACCATATATTTT	CASSLTGTGNTIYF
-	-	TRBV11-2	TRBJ2-5	TGTGCCAGCACGGGTCAGATACAAGAGACCCAGTACTTC	CASTGQIQETQYF
-	TRBD1	TRBV5-6	TRBJ2-7	TGTGCCAGCAGCTCTTTGACAGGGTGGACCTACGAGCAGTACTTC	CASSSLTGWTYEQYF
-	-	TRBV11-3	TRBJ2-1	TGTGCCAGCAGCTCCCGGTTCCCGGGAGAAAAGAGTGAGCAGTTCTTC	CASSSRFPGEKSEQFF
-	-	TRBV9	TRBJ2-1	TGTGCCAGCAGCGGGACTATTCGGGAGACCTACAATGAGCAGTTCTTC	CASSGTIRETYNEQFF
-	-	TRBV7-8	TRBJ1-5	TGTGCCAGCAGCTTGCCCAAAGGCAATCAGCCCCAGCATTTT	CASSLPKGNQPQHF
once	-	TRBV12-5	TRBJ2-6	TGTGCTAGTGGTTTATCCGGTGGGGCCAACGTCCTGACTTTC	CASGLSGGANVLTF
-	-	TRBV18	TRBJ2-1	TGTGCCAGCTCACCCGCGTTCACGGGGGCCTACAATGAGCAGTTCTTC	CASSPAFTGAYNEQFF
-	-	TRBV9	TRBJ1-3	TGTGCCAGCAGCGTCTCAGACTCAACAGGGTCCTCTGGAAACACCATATATTTT	CASSVSDSTGSSGNTIYF
few	-	TRBV5-6	TRBJ2-7	TGTGCCAGCAGCCGGACCCAGTGGGGACGCAGTGCCTACGAGCAGTACTTC	CASSRTQWGRSAYEQYF
-	-	TRBV10-3	TRBJ2-7	TGTGCCATTTCGGAGACTTACTACGAGCAGTACTTC	CAISETYYEQYF
-	-	TRBV18	TRBJ1-1	TGTGCCAGCTCACCATTTGAGGGGAACACTGAAGCTTTCTTT	CASSPFEGNTEAFF
few	-	TRBV6-6	TRBJ2-6	TGTGCCTCACAGGGCCTGACTGGGGCCAACGTCCTGACTTTC	CASQGLTGANVLTF
-	-	TRBV5-4	TRBJ1-5	TGTGCCAGCAGCCTAGACGGACACTCGGGCAATCAGCCCCAGCATTTT	CASSLDGHSGNQPQHF
-	-	TRBV19	TRBJ2-1	TGTGCCAGTAGTATTCCCGTTATGGCGGGGAATAACAATGAGCAGTTCTTC	CASSIPVMAGNNNEQFF
-	-	TRBV2	TRBJ1-2	TGTGCCAGCAGAGGAATAACGAAGGCTAACTATGGCTACACCTTC	CASRGITKANYGYTF
-	-	TRBV6-5	TRBJ2-5	TGTGCCAGCAGTTACTCGGGACGGGCCCAAGAGACCCAGTACTTC	CASSYSGRAQETQYF
-	-	TRBV5-4	TRBJ1-2	TGTGCCAGCAGCTTCATACTAAGATCGCAGGAGGGCTACACCTTC	CASSFILRSQEGYTF
-	-	TRBV6-6	TRBJ2-5	TGTGCCAGCAAGCCGGAGTCGGAGACCCAGTACTTC	CASKPESETQYF
-	-	TRBV4-3	TRBJ1-2	TGCGCCAGCAGCCAAGGGGTTGACAGCGCTAACTATGGCTACACCTTC	CASSQGVDSANYGYTF
-	-	TRBV19	TRBJ1-5	TGTGCCAGTAGTGGCAGGGGTCCGGATCAGCCCCAGCATTTT	CASSGRGPDQPQHF
-	-	TRBV6-5	TRBJ1-4	TGTGCCAGCAGTTACTTAGGAGATAATGAAAAACTGTTTTTT	CASSYLGDNEKLFF
-	TRBD1	TRBV6-5	TRBJ2-1	TGTGCCAGCAGTGGGCAGACAGGGAATGAGCAGTTCTTC	CASSGQTGNEQFF
-	-	TRBV15	TRBJ1-1	TGTGCCACCAGCAGATACCTAGGGGGGGCTGGAACTGAAGCTTTCTTT	CATSRYLGGAGTEAFF
few	-	TRBV7-2	TRBJ1-1	TGTGCCAGCAGCCCTAACCGGGGGGAAGCTTTCTTT	CASSPNRGEAFF
few	-	TRBV7-9	TRBJ2-7	TGTGCCAGCAGCTTATCTGGGGTCGAGCAGTACTTC	CASSLSGVEQYF